The source of this T cell receptor (beta chain) is a study of blood T cell repertoires in COVID-19. Study-level information: Sites in the United States, Italy and Spain provided acute and convalescent COVID-19 samples. In each case, the material was cDNA or gDNA derived from T cells, B-cell-depleted T cells, or PBMCs.

The CDR3 runs to 15 residues. With 2 bases removed from V and 5 bases from J, the gap between germline ends came to 15 bases. In germline, CDR1 is KGHSH, CDR2 LQKENI. Authors' analysis steps: Amplification of reference gene primers was used by the study to estimate nucleated cell counts. The repertoire was sequenced with immunoSEQ multiplex PCR; TCRdb's copy has only in-frame clones and lacks some. V, J and clone size are those of that table, while D and trimming were read from the DNA. The table includes 40,000 to 60,000 clones, around 88% detected once. The TCR sequence derives from a human donor in a cohort sampled during active COVID-19. Sequenced: peripheral blood. The chain links TRBV18 to TRBJ2-5, with TRBD2 as a possible D gene (6 bases). The CDR3 here is CASSPYLGGYETQYF. In DNA form, the CDR3 reads TGTGCCAGCTCACCATACCTTGGGGGGTATGAGACCCAGTACTTC.